This T cell receptor (beta chain) is from a study of T cell responses to AZD1222 COVID-19 vaccine. Study background: Analysis merged second doses at about 4 or about 12 weeks.

From germline, CDR1 is PRHDT and CDR2 FYEKMQ (reference sequence). V was pared by 2 bases and J by 6 bases, with 13 bases between. This CDR3 spans 14 amino acids. For this clone: Its matching antigen is unknown.

Sequencing was performed with immunoSEQ multiplex PCR; in TCRdb, only in-frame clones are kept and a portion is missing. The sample records about 190,000 clones, approximately 91% being singletons. Notes on the study in general: Baseline serology detected seropositivity in only 5 or 6 AZD1222 recipients. The donors showed a predominance of white British ancestry and of females, with possible underestimation of clonal diversity. Regions 160-218 and 743-854 held dominance among vaccine-associated CD4 TCRs, which spanned spike.

V gene TRBV13 combines with J gene TRBJ1-1; D may be TRBD1 (6 bases). Sequencing was performed on peripheral blood, taken on day 0 of AZD1222 vaccination. The source is an adult in good health. The DNA of the CDR3 is TGTGCCAGCAGCTTAAAACAGGGTGTCCCTGAAGCTTTCTTT. The encoded protein is CASSLKQGVPEAFF.